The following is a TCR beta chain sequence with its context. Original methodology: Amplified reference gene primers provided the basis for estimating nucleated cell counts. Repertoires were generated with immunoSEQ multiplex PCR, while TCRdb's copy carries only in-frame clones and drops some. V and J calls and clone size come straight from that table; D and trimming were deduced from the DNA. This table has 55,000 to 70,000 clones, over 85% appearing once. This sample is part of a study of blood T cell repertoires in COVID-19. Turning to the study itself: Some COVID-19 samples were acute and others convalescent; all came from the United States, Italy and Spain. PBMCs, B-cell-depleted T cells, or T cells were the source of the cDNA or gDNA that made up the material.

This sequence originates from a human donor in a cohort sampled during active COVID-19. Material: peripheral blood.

The CDR3 bases are TGTGCCACCAGCAGAGTGCAGGGCTCAGGAAACACCATATATTTT. This codes for CATSRVQGSGNTIYF. V gene TRBV15 combines with J gene TRBJ1-3, with D possibly matching TRBD1 (5 bases). Trimming cost V 1 base and J 4 bases, with 11 bases left between them. This CDR3 is built from 15 residues. The V gene's germline CDR1 is LNHNV and CDR2 YYDKDF (reference sequence).